This TCR beta chain was profiled in a study of blood T cell repertoires in COVID-19. Germline values: CDR1 LGHNA, CDR2 YSLEER. V dropped 6 bases and J dropped 1; count of bases not matched to a gene: 7. The CDR3 covers 16 residues. The method was immunoSEQ multiplex PCR; TCRdb's version includes in-frame clones alone and lacks a portion of them. The sample has nearly 95,000 clones, roughly 90% seen once; the top ten hold less than 2%. The chain employs TRBV4-3 and TRBJ2-1; 9 positions match TRBD2. The source of this sequence is a human donor with active COVID-19. The donor label of this sample is uncertain. The specimen sequenced was peripheral blood. CDR3 in DNA: TGCGCCAGCAGTCCCCTAGCGGGGAATTCCTACAATGAGCAGTTCTTC. As protein: CASSPLAGNSYNEQFF.